The 22 T cell receptor beta chains listed next were all sequenced from one sample in a study of shared clonotypes between healthy human individuals. Generated by immunoSEQ multiplex PCR, the TCRdb table keeps only in-frame clones and is missing some. Among 2 million to 2.5 million clones, roughly 95% were seen once, and the ten largest hold approximately 0.13%. The sequenced material came from naive CD4+ T cells sorted from blood. Subset of the sample: CD45RA+ positively selected. These receptors all stem from a young man in good health.

With respect to this clone: This specimen includes other DNA sequences encoding the same CDR3. This chain links TRBV6-5 with TRBJ1-5, with 7 bases lining up with TRBD1. Looked up from germline, CDR1 is MNHEY and CDR2 is SVGAGI. V shed 5 bases and J 1 base; nucleotides not matched to a gene: 2. This CDR3 contains 14 residues. CDR3 in DNA: TGTGCCAGCAGTAGGGACAGCAGCAATCAGCCCCAGCATTTT. This encodes CASSRDSSNQPQHF.

A single count supports this clone. The chain employs TRBV27 and TRBJ1-6; D not resolved. This CDR3 spans 17 amino acids. CDR1 is MNHEY, CDR2 SMNVEV, per germline (reference sequence). V was cut by 1 base and J by 7 bases, with 17 bases left in between. The CDR3 region is CASSLYIGREGNSPLHF. CDR3 coding DNA: TGTGCCAGCAGTTTATATATTGGTAGGGAAGGAAATTCACCCCTCCACTTT.

This clone was seen a single time. A read error may produce the germline difference seen at one junction end. The chain uses TRBV6-5 and TRBJ1-2; 10 bases match TRBD1. Germline V gene data show CDR1 as MNHEY and CDR2 as SVGAGI. The CDR3 has 15 residues. CDR3 loop: CASSRGDRGNDGYTF. The CDR3 bases are TGTGCCAGCAGTCGAGGGGACAGGGGTAACGATGGCTACACCTTC.

The chain is built from TRBV7-2 and TRBJ1-2; D gene ambiguous. The CDR3 totals 13 residues. The V end lost 5 bases, the J end lost 7 bases, and 14 bases lay between the germline ends. Per the germline V gene, CDR1 is SGHTA and CDR2 is FQGNSA. CDR3 nucleotides: TGTGCCAGCAGCCTAGGAGGGTTTGGTGGCTACACCTTC. Amino acid sequence: CASSLGGFGGYTF. The full variable domain, rest sourced from reference TRBV7-2 and TRBJ1-2, is GAGVSQSPSNKVTEKGKDVELRCDPISGHTALYWYRQSLGQGLEFLIYFQGNSAPDKSGLPSDRFSAERTGGSVSTLTIQRTQQEDSAVYLCASSLGGFGGYTFGSGTRLTVV.

V usage is TRBV27 and J usage is TRBJ2-1; 9 bases align to TRBD2. The germline V gene encodes CDR1 MNHEY and CDR2 SMNVEV (reference sequence). V trimming: 1 base; J trimming: 0 bases; junction bases outside the gene matches: 7. The CDR3 has 18 residues. Written as DNA, the CDR3 is TGTGCCAGCAGTTTATTGGGGCTAGCGGGGAGCTCCTACAATGAGCAGTTCTTC. Protein product: CASSLLGLAGSSYNEQFF.

This chain uses TRBV5-1 with TRBJ2-7, with D perhaps matching TRBD1 (6 bases). CDR1 is SGHRS, CDR2 YFSETQ, per germline. The CDR3 is made up of 15 amino acids. V lost 4 bases and J lost 5, with 19 bases in between. The chain's CDR3 is CASSPQGSVGDEQYF. The CDR3 DNA reads as TGCGCCAGCAGCCCCCAGGGGAGCGTCGGGGACGAGCAGTACTTC.

A note on this clone: This CDR3 is also generated by other DNA sequences in the sample. The chain recombines TRBV5-1 with TRBJ2-5, with D tentatively TRBD1 or TRBD2 (6 bases each). Germline lookup yields CDR1 SGHRS and CDR2 YFSETQ. Trimming removed 0 bases at V and 4 bases at J, with 13 bases between. The CDR3 extends over 15 amino acids. The CDR3 reads CASSLAGAGRETQYF. CDR3 DNA sequence: TGCGCCAGCAGCTTGGCAGGGGCGGGGAGAGAGACCCAGTACTTC.

This clone came up a few times. The sample has other DNA sequences that encode this CDR3 too. The rearrangement joins TRBV19 to TRBJ1-5, with 8 bases fitting TRBD1. The V gene end was trimmed by 9 bases and the J gene end by 5 bases; junction bases not matched to a gene: 6. The CDR3 length is 13 residues. CDR1 is LNHDA, CDR2 SQIVND, per germline (reference sequence). The CDR3 here is CASSGQAYQPQHF. CDR3 DNA sequence: TGTGCCAGCTCGGGACAGGCTTATCAGCCCCAGCATTTT. The whole variable domain, filled in from reference TRBV19 and TRBJ1-5, reads DGGITQSPKYLFRKEGQNVTLSCEQNLNHDAMYWYRQDPGQGLRLIYYSQIVNDFQKGDIAEGYSVSREKKESFPLTVTSAQKNPTAFYLCASSGQAYQPQHFGDGTRLSIL.

The V and J genes are TRBV29-1 and TRBJ2-5; D is unresolved. Trimming took 8 bases from V and 2 from J, leaving 9 bases between them. The CDR3 covers 11 residues. Germline values: CDR1 SQVTM, CDR2 ANQGSEA. The CDR3 spells CSLPQQETQYF. In nucleotides, the CDR3 is TGCAGCCTCCCGCAGCAAGAGACCCAGTACTTC.

The CDR3 DNA sequence: TGTGCCAGCGCACGCAAGGAACGGGACCTTGAGCAGTTCTTC. This gives the protein CASARKERDLEQFF. The V call is TRBV6-5, the J call TRBJ2-1; D assignment may be TRBD1 or TRBD2 (5 bases each). V gave up 8 bases and J gave up 9 bases, with 20 bases separating them. The CDR3 runs 14 residues. CDR1 is MNHEY, CDR2 SVGAGI, per germline.

The chain employs TRBV19 and TRBJ1-4; unclear D gene. Trimming stripped 5 bases from V and 2 bases from J, with 12 bases between. This CDR3 contains 15 residues. The germline V gene encodes CDR1 LNHDA and CDR2 SQIVND (reference sequence). CDR3 coding DNA: TGTGCCAGTAGTCTCCGTCCTGTCACTAATGAAAAACTGTTTTTT. Its translation: CASSLRPVTNEKLFF.

V gene TRBV11-3 combines with J gene TRBJ2-1, with a tentative D call TRBD1 (5 bases). V lost 5 bases to trimming and J lost 2 bases, with 19 bases between them. There are 17 residues in the CDR3. The V gene's germline CDR1 is SGHNT and CDR2 YENEEA. The CDR3: CASSLGAATLTYNEQFF. The CDR3, as DNA: TGTGCCAGCAGCCTAGGGGCAGCTACCCTTACCTACAATGAGCAGTTCTTC.

This chain links TRBV4-2 with TRBJ1-2, with TRBD1 identical over 7 bases. The ends lost 5 bases at V and 1 base at J; junction bases unmatched: 7. Germline loops: CDR1 LGHNA, CDR2 YNFKEQ. The CDR3 is made up of 15 amino acids. The CDR3 protein is CASSGRDSFNYGYTF. In DNA, the CDR3 is TGTGCCAGCAGCGGACGGGACAGCTTTAACTATGGCTACACCTTC.

Concerning this clone: A read error may produce the germline difference seen at one junction end. V gene TRBV19 combines with J gene TRBJ2-2; 10 bases agree with TRBD2. The CDR3 has 20 residues. The germline CDR1 and CDR2 sequences are LNHDA and SQIVND (reference sequence). The CDR3 bases are TGTGCCCGTAGCCCGGGCCCTTTCAAAATAGCGGGGGGAAACACCGGGGAGCTGTTTTTT. As protein: CARSPGPFKIAGGNTGELFF.

This clone was seen a few times. CDR3 protein: CASSDREGLPLHF. For the CDR3, the DNA is TGTGCCAGCAGTGACAGGGAGGGGCTCCCCCTCCACTTT. The V and J genes are TRBV6-4 and TRBJ1-6; D possibly corresponds to TRBD1 (5 bases). The CDR3 runs 13 residues. The V end lost 2 bases, the J end lost 13 bases, and 12 bases lay between the germline ends. Looked up from germline, CDR1 is MRHNA and CDR2 is SNTAGT.

This chain joins TRBV7-2 and TRBJ1-2; 7 bases agree with TRBD1. This CDR3 has 15 amino acids. V shed 5 bases and J 4 bases; nucleotides not matched to a gene: 10. Germline lookup yields CDR1 SGHTA and CDR2 FQGNSA. The CDR3 bases are TGTGCCAGCAGCCCACAACCGACAGGGCCCTATGGCTACACCTTC. Residues: CASSPQPTGPYGYTF.

The chain recombines TRBV18 with TRBJ1-3, with a tentative D call TRBD1 (6 bases). Trimming took off 2 bases at V and 4 bases at J, with 15 bases between the two ends. The CDR3 extends over 16 amino acids. The germline CDR1 and CDR2 sequences are KGHSH and LQKENI. The CDR3 DNA is TGTGCCAGCTCACCATTTTTGGGGGCGGAAGGAAACACCATATATTTT. The encoded protein is CASSPFLGAEGNTIYF.

V gene TRBV11-2 combines with J gene TRBJ2-7; D not resolved. This CDR3 region has 12 residues. Trimming shortened V by 5 bases and J by 0 bases, and 5 bases separated the two germline ends. Germline V gene sequence: CDR1 SGHAT, CDR2 FQNNGV. The chain's CDR3 is CASSTLSYEQYF. The DNA for the CDR3 is TGTGCCAGCAGCACCCTCTCCTACGAGCAGTACTTC.

The chain employs TRBV7-9 and TRBJ2-3; a weak D match, TRBD2 (5 bases). Germline CDR1 SEHNR, CDR2 FQNEAQ (reference sequence). Trimming left V 0 bases short and J 3 bases short, with 10 bases between. The length of the CDR3 is 15 residues. CDR3 sequence reads: CASSLAGVRTDTQYF. In DNA form, the CDR3 reads TGTGCCAGCAGCTTAGCGGGAGTCCGGACAGATACGCAGTATTTT.

The chain couples TRBV30 to TRBJ1-6; D is undetermined. The CDR3 sequence is 17 residues long. V was clipped by 0 bases and J by 8 bases, with 20 bases between them. Germline V gene lookup returns CDR1 GTSNPN and CDR2 SVGIG (reference sequence). CDR3 loop: CAWSVGPRPWADSPLHF. The CDR3 nucleotides read TGTGCCTGGAGTGTAGGTCCGCGCCCGTGGGCGGATTCACCCCTCCACTTT. Looking up the rest from reference TRBV30 and TRBJ1-6 gives the full variable domain: SQTIHQWPATLVQPVGSPLSLECTVEGTSNPNLYWYRQAAGRGLQLLFYSVGIGQISSEVPQNLSASRPQDRQFILSSKKLLLSDSGFYLCAWSVGPRPWADSPLHFGNGTRLTVT.

The chain is built from TRBV27 and TRBJ2-1; 8 bases match TRBD1. The V and J ends lost 1 base and 0 bases, in that order; junction bases with no gene match: 5. The CDR3 consists of 17 residues. Germline CDR1 reads MNHEY; CDR2 reads SMNVEV (reference sequence). The CDR3: CASSLYLGQGSYNEQFF. The CDR3 nucleotides read TGTGCCAGCAGTTTATACCTCGGACAGGGCTCCTACAATGAGCAGTTCTTC.

The genes are TRBV2 and TRBJ2-7, with 9 bases fitting TRBD1. V was clipped by 6 bases and J by 3 bases; unmatched bases: 9. CDR3 size: 15 residues. The germline gives CDR1 SNHLY, CDR2 FYNNEI. The CDR3 sequence is CASRNPGQGRYEQYF. The DNA for the CDR3 is TGTGCCAGCAGGAACCCGGGACAGGGTCGCTACGAGCAGTACTTC. Complete variable domain (other parts from reference TRBV2 and TRBJ2-7): EPEVTQTPSHQVTQMGQEVILRCVPISNHLYFYWYRQILGQKVEFLVSFYNNEISEKSEIFDDQFSVERPDGSNFTLKIRSTKLEDSAMYFCASRNPGQGRYEQYFGPGTRLTVT.